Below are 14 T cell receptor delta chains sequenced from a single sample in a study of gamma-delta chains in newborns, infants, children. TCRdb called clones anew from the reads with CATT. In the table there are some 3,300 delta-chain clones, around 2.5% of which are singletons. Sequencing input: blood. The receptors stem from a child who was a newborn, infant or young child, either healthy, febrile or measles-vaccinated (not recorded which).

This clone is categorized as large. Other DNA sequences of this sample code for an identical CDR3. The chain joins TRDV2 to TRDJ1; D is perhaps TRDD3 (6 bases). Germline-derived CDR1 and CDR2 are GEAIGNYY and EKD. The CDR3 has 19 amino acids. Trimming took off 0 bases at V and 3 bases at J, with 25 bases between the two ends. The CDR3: CACDTVTLTGKEESDKLIF. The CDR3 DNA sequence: TGTGCCTGTGACACCGTGACCTTGACTGGGAAGGAGGAATCCGATAAACTCATCTTT.

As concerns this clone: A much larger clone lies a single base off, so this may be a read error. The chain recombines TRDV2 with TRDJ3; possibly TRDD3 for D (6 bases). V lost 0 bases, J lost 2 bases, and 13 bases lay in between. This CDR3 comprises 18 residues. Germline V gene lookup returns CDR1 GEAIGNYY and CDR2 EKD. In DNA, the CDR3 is TGTGCCTGTGACACCGCTGGGGCCAGCCCCTGGGACACCCGACAGATGTTTTTC. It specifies CACDTAGASPWDTRQMFF.

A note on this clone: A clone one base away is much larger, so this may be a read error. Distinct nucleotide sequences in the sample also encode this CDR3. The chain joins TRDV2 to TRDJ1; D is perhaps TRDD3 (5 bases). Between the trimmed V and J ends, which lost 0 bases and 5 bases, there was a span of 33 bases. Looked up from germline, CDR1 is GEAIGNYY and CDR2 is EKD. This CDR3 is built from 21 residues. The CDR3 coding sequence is TGTGCCTGTGACACCCTCCGGTCCCAAGCGGGAGGGATGCCGATCACTGATAAACTCATCTTT. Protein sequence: CACDTLRSQAGGMPITDKLIF.

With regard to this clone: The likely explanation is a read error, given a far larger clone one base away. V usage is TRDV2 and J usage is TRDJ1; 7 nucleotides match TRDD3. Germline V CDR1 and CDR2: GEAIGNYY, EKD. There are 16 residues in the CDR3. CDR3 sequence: CAFDLLGATPTDKLIF. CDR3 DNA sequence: TGTGCCTTTGACTTGCTGGGGGCCACCCCGACCGATAAACTCATCTTT.

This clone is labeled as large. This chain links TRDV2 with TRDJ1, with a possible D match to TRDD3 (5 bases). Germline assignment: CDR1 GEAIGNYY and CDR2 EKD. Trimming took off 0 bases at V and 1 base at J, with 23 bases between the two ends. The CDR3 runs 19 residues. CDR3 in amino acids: CACDTAERRGLYATDKLIF. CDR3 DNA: TGTGCCTGTGACACCGCAGAAAGGAGGGGGTTATACGCCACCGATAAACTCATCTTT.

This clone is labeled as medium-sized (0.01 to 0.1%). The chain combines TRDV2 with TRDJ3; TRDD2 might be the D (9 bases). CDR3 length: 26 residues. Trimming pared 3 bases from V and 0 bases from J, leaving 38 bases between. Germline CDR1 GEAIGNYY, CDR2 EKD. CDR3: CACDPTPSYERAGGPHRSWDTRQMFF. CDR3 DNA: TGTGCCTGTGACCCAACGCCTTCCTACGAGCGTGCTGGGGGACCCCACCGCTCCTGGGACACCCGACAGATGTTTTTC.

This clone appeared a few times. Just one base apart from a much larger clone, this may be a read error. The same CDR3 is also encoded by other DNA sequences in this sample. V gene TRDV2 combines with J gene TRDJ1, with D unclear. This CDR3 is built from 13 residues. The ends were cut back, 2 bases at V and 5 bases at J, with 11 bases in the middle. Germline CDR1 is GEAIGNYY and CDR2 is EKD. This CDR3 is CACDKLATDKLIF. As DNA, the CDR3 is TGTGCCTGTGACAAGCTGGCCACAGATAAACTCATCTTT.

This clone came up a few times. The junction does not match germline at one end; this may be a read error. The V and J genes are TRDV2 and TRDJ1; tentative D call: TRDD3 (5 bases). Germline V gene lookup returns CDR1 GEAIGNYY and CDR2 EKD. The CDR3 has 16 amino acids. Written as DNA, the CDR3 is TGTGCCTGGGACACGCTCACGCGGGGGGACACCGATAAACTCATCTTT. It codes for CAWDTLTRGDTDKLIF.

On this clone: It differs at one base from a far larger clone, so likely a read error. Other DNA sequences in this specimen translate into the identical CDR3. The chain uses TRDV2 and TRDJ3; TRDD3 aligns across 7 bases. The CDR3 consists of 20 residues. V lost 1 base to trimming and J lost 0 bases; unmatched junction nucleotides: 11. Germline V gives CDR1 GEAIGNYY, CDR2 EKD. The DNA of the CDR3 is TGTGCCTGTGACACTCTGGGGGCATCTTCCCGCTCCTGGGACACCCGACAGATGTTTTTC. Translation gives CACDTLGASSRSWDTRQMFF.

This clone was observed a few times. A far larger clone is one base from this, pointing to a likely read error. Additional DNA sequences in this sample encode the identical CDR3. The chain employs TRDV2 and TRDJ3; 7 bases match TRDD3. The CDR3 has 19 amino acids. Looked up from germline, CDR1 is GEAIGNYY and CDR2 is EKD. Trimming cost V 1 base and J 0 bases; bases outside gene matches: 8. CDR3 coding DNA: TGTGCCTGTGACACTGCCGGGGGATGGAGCTCCTGGGACACCCGACAGATGTTTTTC. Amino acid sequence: CACDTAGGWSSWDTRQMFF.

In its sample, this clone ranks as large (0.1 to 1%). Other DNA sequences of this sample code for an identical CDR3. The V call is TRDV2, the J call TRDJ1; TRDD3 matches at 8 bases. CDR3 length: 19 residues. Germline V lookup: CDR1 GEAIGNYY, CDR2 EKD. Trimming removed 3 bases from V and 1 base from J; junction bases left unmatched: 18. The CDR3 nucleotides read TGTGCCTGTGACCCCCTCAGCACTAGTACTGGGGGGTCCACCGATAAACTCATCTTT. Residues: CACDPLSTSTGGSTDKLIF.

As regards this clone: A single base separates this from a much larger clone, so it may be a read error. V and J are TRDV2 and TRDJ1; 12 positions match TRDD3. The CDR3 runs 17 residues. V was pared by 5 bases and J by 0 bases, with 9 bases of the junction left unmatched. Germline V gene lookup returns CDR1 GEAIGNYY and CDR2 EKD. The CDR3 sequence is CACGSLLGDTNTDKLIF. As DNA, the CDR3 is TGTGCCTGTGGCTCTCTACTGGGGGATACAAACACCGATAAACTCATCTTT.

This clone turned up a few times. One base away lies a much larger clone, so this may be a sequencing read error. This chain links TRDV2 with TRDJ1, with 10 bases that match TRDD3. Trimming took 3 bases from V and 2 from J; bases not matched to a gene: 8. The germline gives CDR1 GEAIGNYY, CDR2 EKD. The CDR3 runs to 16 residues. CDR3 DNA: TGTGCCTGTGACGCCCTGGGGGATAGGGATACCGATAAACTCATCTTT. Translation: CACDALGDRDTDKLIF.

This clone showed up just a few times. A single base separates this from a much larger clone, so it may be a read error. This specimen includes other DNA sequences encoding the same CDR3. CDR3 bases: TGTGCCTGTGACACCGTACTGGGGATTGGGTACACCGATAAACTCATCTTT. Encoded protein: CACDTVLGIGYTDKLIF. The V gene is TRDV2, the J gene TRDJ1; TRDD3 agrees at 7 bases. CDR1 and CDR2 (germline): GEAIGNYY, EKD. V dropped 0 bases and J dropped 0; count of bases not matched to a gene: 9. The CDR3 consists of 17 residues.